This T cell receptor beta chain was recovered during a study of T-cell memory formation after mild COVID-19. Germline V CDR1 and CDR2: SEHNR, FQNEAQ (reference sequence). V gave up 5 bases and J gave up 4 bases, with 11 bases separating them. This CDR3 is 13 amino acids long. This clonotype was recorded a few times. The antigen is undetermined. The study's findings and limits: Clones contracting over day 15 to 85 were CD4/CD8 balanced, with later expanders leaning CD4+.

It was 5'RACE with constant-segment primers that produced the TCR alpha and TCR beta cDNA libraries, which carried sample barcodes and UMIs. TCRdb independently ran MiXCR on the 5' RACE reads; one entry per CDR3 protein. The sample lists under 300,000 distinct CDR3 sequences; around 16% were seen once. The gene calls are TRBV7-9 and TRBJ1-1; no clear D. The sample taken for sequencing was PBMCs or a T cell subset sorted from them (not recorded which). The TCR was taken from a man between 18 and 35 years old who had mild COVID-19 (a few samples of this study predate the infection). Cell type and time point are not known. CDR3 sequence reads: CASSPRESTEAFF. In DNA, the CDR3 is TGTGCCAGCAGCCCCCGGGAGTCCACTGAAGCTTTCTTT.